This T cell receptor beta chain was found in a study of post-analysis software for immune sequencing data. Whole-study findings and limits: In patients, TRBV5-6, TRBV5-1 and TRBV20-1 belonged to five TRBV segments found more frequently than in controls. When compared against controls, multiple sclerosis patients showed significantly lower normalized Chao1 diversity.

The CDR3 extends over 15 amino acids. CDR1 is SEHNR and CDR2 is FQNEAQ in the germline V gene (reference sequence). V lost 3 bases and J lost 0, with 12 bases in between. In regard to this clonotype: Its cognate antigen is unknown.

Unique molecular identifiers were carried by the TCR beta cDNA libraries. TCRdb reprocessed the PCR reads via MiXCR and lists one record per CDR3 protein. The repertoire holds about 820,000 distinct CDR3 sequences, with about 57% as singletons. The sequenced sample consisted of blood. This chain connects TRBV7-9 to TRBJ2-7; perhaps TRBD1 as D (5 bases). This receptor was identified in a girl aged 5 to 17 with multiple sclerosis. For the CDR3, the DNA is TGTGCCAGCAGCTTCTCTGGGCAGGGCTCCTACGAGCAGTACTTC. This translates into CASSFSGQGSYEQYF.